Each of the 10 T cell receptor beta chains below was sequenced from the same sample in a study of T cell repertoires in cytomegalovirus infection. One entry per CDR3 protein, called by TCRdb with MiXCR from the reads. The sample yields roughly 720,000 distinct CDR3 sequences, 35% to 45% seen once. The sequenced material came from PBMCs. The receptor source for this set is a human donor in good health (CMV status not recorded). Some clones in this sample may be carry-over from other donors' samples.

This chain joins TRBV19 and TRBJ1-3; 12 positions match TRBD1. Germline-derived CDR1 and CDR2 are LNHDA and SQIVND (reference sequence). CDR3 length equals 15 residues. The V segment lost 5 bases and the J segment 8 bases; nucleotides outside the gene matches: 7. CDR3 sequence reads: CASSPGTGGAYTIYF. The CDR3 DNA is TGTGCCAGTAGTCCGGGGACAGGGGGCGCCTACACCATATATTTT.

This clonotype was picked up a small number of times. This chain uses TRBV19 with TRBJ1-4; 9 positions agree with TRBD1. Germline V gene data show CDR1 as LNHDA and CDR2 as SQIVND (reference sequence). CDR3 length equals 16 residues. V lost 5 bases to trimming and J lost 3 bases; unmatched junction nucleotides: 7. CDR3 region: CASSWGQGIANEKLFF. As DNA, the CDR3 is TGTGCCAGTAGTTGGGGACAGGGAATCGCTAATGAAAAACTGTTTTTT.

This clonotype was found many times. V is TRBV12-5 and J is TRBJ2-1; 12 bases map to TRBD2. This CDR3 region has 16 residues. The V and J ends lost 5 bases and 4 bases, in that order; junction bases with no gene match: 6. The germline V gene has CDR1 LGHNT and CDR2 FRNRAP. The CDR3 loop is CASGPPTSGGYNEQFF. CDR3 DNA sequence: TGTGCTAGTGGTCCCCCGACTAGCGGGGGATACAATGAGCAGTTCTTC.

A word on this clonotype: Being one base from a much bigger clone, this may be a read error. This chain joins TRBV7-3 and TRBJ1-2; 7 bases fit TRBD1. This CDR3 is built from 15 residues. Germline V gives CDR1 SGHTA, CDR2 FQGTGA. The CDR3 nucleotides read TGTTCCAGCAGGCTTTACAGGGGAGCGGTCTATGGCTACACCTTC. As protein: CSSRLYRGAVYGYTF.

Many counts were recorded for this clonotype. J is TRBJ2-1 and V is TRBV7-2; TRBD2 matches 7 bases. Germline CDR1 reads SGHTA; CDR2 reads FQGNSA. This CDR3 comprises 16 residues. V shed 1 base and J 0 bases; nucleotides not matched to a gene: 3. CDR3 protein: CASSLVGGSSYNEQFF. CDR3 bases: TGTGCCAGCAGCTTAGTCGGCGGGAGCTCCTACAATGAGCAGTTCTTC.

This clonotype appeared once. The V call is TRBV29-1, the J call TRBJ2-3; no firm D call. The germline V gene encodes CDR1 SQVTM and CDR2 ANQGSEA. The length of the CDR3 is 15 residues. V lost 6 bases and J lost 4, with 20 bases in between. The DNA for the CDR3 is TGCAGCGTGGCTTTCTCCACCCTAGGCTCAGATACGCAGTATTTT. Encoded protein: CSVAFSTLGSDTQYF.

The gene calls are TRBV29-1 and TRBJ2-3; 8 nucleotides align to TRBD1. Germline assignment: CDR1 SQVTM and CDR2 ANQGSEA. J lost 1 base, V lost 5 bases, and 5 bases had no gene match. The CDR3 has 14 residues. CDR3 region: CSVTGQGGTDTQYF. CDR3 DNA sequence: TGCAGCGTTACCGGACAGGGCGGCACAGATACGCAGTATTTT.

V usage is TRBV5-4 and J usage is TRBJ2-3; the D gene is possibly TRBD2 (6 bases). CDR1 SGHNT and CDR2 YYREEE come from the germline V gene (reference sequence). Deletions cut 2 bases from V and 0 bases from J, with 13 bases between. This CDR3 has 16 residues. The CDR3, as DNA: TGTGCCAGCAGCTTATCGGCGGGGACTAGCACAGATACGCAGTATTTT. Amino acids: CASSLSAGTSTDTQYF.

CDR3 DNA sequence: TGCGCCAGCAGCTTGGCAGTAGCCTACGAGCAGTACTTC. Translation: CASSLAVAYEQYF. The V call is TRBV5-1, the J call TRBJ2-7; D unclear. V shed 0 bases and J shed 2 bases, with 6 bases lying between them. Germline V CDR1 and CDR2: SGHRS, YFSETQ. The CDR3 is made up of 13 amino acids.

The chain's CDR3 is CAIQSANQPQHF. The CDR3 DNA follows: TGTGCCATCCAATCTGCCAATCAGCCCCAGCATTTT. The J gene is TRBJ1-5, the V gene TRBV10-3, with no clear D. The V end lost 8 bases, the J end lost 3 bases, and 8 bases lay between the germline ends. In germline, CDR1 is ENHRY, CDR2 SYGVKD. The CDR3 extends over 12 amino acids.